This TCR beta chain stems from a study of PD-L1 blockade in urothelial cancer. This CDR3 spans 11 amino acids. Germline CDR1 is DFQATT and CDR2 is SNEGSKA (reference sequence). Stated time point: pretreatment peripheral blood. Clones were sequenced by immunoSEQ multiplex PCR, and TCRdb holds only the in-frame ones, with some missing. This sample has about 80,000 clones, with 85% found just once. The receptor's source is a man in his forties with urothelial cancer. The sample here was PBMCs, taken around atezolizumab (anti-PD-L1) treatment. The V gene is TRBV20-1, the J gene TRBJ1-1; D perhaps matches TRBD1 (5 bases). Here the CDR3 reads CRGDSHTEAFF. The CDR3 DNA reads as TGCAGAGGGGACTCCCACACTGAAGCTTTCTTT.